This TCR beta chain was found in a study of cytomegalovirus exposure and HLA in healthy donors. With 60 Vbeta and 13 Jbeta primers, the PCR was carried out. This table comes from immunoSEQ multiplex PCR, and its TCRdb copy is limited to in-frame clones, with some not included. This sample's table reports over 45,000 clones. Specimen: PBMCs. The clonotype was recovered from a woman between 18 and 29 years old in good health and CMV-seronegative.

The CDR3 bases are TGCGCCAGCAGCTTCGGACAGCCCAATCAGCCCCAGCATTTT. This encodes CASSFGQPNQPQHF. The V call is TRBV5-1, the J call TRBJ1-5; D is possibly TRBD1 (6 bases). Germline V gives CDR1 SGHRS, CDR2 YFSETQ. The CDR3 length is 14 residues. Trimming took off 2 bases at V and 3 bases at J, with 9 bases between the two ends.